Shown below are 10 T cell receptor beta chains from a single sample sequenced in a study of low-dose radiotherapy and immunotherapy resistance in tumors. Time point: after trial treatment. Treatment described: LDRT plus nivolumab, ipilimumab, low-dose cyclophosphamide and aspirin (RACIN trial). Priming of first-strand cDNA relied on TRAV- and TRBV-specific primers (covering alpha and beta chains). TCR amplification involved about 19 PCR cycles with a constant-region primer and V-primer adapter. TCRdb ran MiXCR on the reads and lists one entry per CDR3 protein. The profile covers roughly 90,000 distinct CDR3 sequences, with 20% to 25% appearing a single time and roughly 13% taken by the ten largest. Sequences were derived from PBMCs, sampled after low-dose radiotherapy plus immunotherapy. Receptors were obtained from a female donor with ovarian cancer.

This clonotype has only a few counts. The chain employs TRBV29-1 and TRBJ2-7, with D perhaps TRBD1 (5 bases). Germline V gives CDR1 SQVTM, CDR2 ANQGSEA. CDR3 length: 13 amino acids. V was pared by 4 bases and J by 6 bases, with 16 bases between. Here the CDR3 reads CSVVTIQGGEQYF. In DNA form, the CDR3 reads TGCAGCGTTGTAACAATCCAGGGTGGCGAGCAGTACTTC.

This clonotype was counted ten times or more. V is TRBV18 and J is TRBJ2-7; 7 bases match TRBD1. This CDR3 comprises 15 residues. The germline gives CDR1 KGHSH, CDR2 LQKENI. V shed 2 bases and J 2 bases; nucleotides not matched to a gene: 6. DNA of the CDR3: TGTGCCAGCTCACCAGAGGCCGACAGGGCCTACGAGCAGTACTTC. Translated, it gives CASSPEADRAYEQYF.

The chain links TRBV28 to TRBJ2-7; 7 bases agree with TRBD1. Germline CDR1 MDHEN, CDR2 SYDVKM. This CDR3 is 13 amino acids long. The J segment lost 3 bases and the V segment lost 7 bases, leaving 6 bases of the junction unmatched. The CDR3 here is CASKGQKNYEQYF. The CDR3 DNA is TGTGCCAGCAAGGGACAGAAGAACTACGAGCAGTACTTC.

This clonotype was seen many times. The chain employs TRBV28 and TRBJ1-2; no definite D call. Trimming cost V 4 bases and J 7 bases, with 19 bases left between them. Per germline, CDR1 MDHEN and CDR2 SYDVKM. The CDR3 runs to 15 residues. CDR3 nucleotide sequence: TGTGCCAGCAGTTCCACCGCTGGACGGAGCATTGGCTACACCTTC. It translates to CASSSTAGRSIGYTF.

The chain links TRBV2 to TRBJ2-3; the match to TRBD2 covers 13 bases. CDR3 size: 20 residues. From germline, CDR1 is SNHLY and CDR2 FYNNEI. J was trimmed by 2 bases and V by 4 bases; bases with no gene match: 15. For the CDR3, the DNA is TGTGCCAGCAGTGGGTCGACCGGGACTAGCGGGATAACTGACACAGATACGCAGTATTTT. This sequence encodes CASSGSTGTSGITDTDTQYF.

This clonotype was seen repeatedly, ten times or more. The chain uses TRBV6-2 or TRBV6-3 and TRBJ1-5; TRBD1 is a possible D gene (6 bases). The V gene lost 7 bases and the J gene lost 1 base, with 17 bases spanning the gap. Germline V gene lookup returns CDR1 MNHEY and CDR2 SVGEGT. The CDR3 covers 16 residues. CDR3 in DNA: TGTGCCAGCACTCCTACAGGGTTGCGGAGCAATCAGCCCCAGCATTTT. Residues: CASTPTGLRSNQPQHF.

The sample holds many counts of this clonotype. The rearrangement links TRBV15 to TRBJ2-3; D is possibly TRBD1 (6 bases). The germline V gene encodes CDR1 LNHNV and CDR2 YYDKDF (reference sequence). CDR3 length: 14 amino acids. Trimming pared 1 base from V and 3 bases from J, leaving 8 bases between. The CDR3 sequence: CATSRGQVTDTQYF. CDR3 sequence (DNA): TGTGCCACCAGCAGAGGACAGGTGACAGATACGCAGTATTTT.

The chain carries TRBV9 and TRBJ1-4; D possibly corresponds to TRBD1 (6 bases). The V end lost 4 bases, the J end lost 8 bases, and 12 bases lay between the germline ends. Per the germline V gene, CDR1 is SGDLS and CDR2 is YYNGEE. The CDR3 spans 13 residues. Here the CDR3 reads CASSTRQDEKLFF. The CDR3 DNA reads TGTGCCAGCAGCACCCGACAGGACGAAAAACTGTTTTTT.

This clonotype appeared once. The chain recombines TRBV7-2 with TRBJ1-5, with unresolved D. V lost 5 bases and J lost 2, with 16 bases in between. The CDR3 is 16 amino acids. CDR1 and CDR2 from the germline V gene are SGHTA and FQGNSA. This CDR3 reads CASSQVSLWGNQPQHF. As DNA, the CDR3 is TGTGCCAGCAGCCAAGTATCTTTGTGGGGCAATCAGCCCCAGCATTTT.

The V call is TRBV7-2, the J call TRBJ2-2; 7 positions agree with TRBD1. J gave up 5 bases and V 9 bases, and 15 bases lay outside the gene matches. Germline lookup yields CDR1 SGHTA and CDR2 FQGNSA. The CDR3 sequence is 16 residues long. The CDR3 DNA follows: TGTGCCAGTACCCCTAATGACAGGGTGAGGACCGGGGAGCTGTTTTTT. Encoded protein: CASTPNDRVRTGELFF.